This T cell receptor beta chain was observed in a study of T cells after yellow fever vaccination. General study results and limits: Primary-vaccination clones mostly resurfaced post-booster (nearly 97% CD4, approximately 89% CD8).

The CDR3 is 16 amino acids. Germline V gene data show CDR1 as MGHRA and CDR2 as YSYEKL. The V gene end was trimmed by 1 base and the J gene end by 2 bases; junction bases not matched to a gene: 6. This clonotype was counted between two and nine times. The antigen is unknown. The authors made TCR cDNA by 5'RACE template switching, adding a universal primer site and UMIs. TCRdb itself ran the 5' RACE reads through MiXCR, one entry per CDR3 protein. The sample yields about 170,000 distinct CDR3 sequences, approximately 10% seen once. The specimen comprised CD8+ T cells sorted from PBMCs, sampled 15 days after the yellow fever booster vaccination. This chain links TRBV4-1 with TRBJ2-3; 7 bases agree with TRBD2. The TCR originated in a man aged 18-30 years who received the YFV17D yellow fever vaccine. CDR3 sequence reads: CASSQGASGYTDTQYF. The DNA for the CDR3 is TGCGCCAGCAGCCAAGGGGCTAGCGGATACACAGATACGCAGTATTTT.